One TCR beta chain is described in this entry. Its antigen is currently unknown. This record comes from a study of cytomegalovirus exposure and HLA in healthy donors. Generated by immunoSEQ multiplex PCR, the TCRdb table keeps only in-frame clones and is missing some. The data hold about 220,000 clones, with around nine tenths observed a single time. This CDR3 is built from 14 residues. V was pared by 2 bases and J by 7 bases, with 14 bases between. Germline V gene lookup returns CDR1 MNHNY and CDR2 SVGAGI (reference sequence). The donors were part of the validation cohort, which consisted of roughly 120 subjects and was separate from the first cohort of 670 or so subjects. Overall study findings and caveats: The tendency of first-cohort TCR clusters to co-occur in the 100 to 150 validation repertoires was identified by a subsequent analysis.

The sample comprised PBMCs. The sequence was collected from a young woman in good health and CMV-seronegative. The J gene is TRBJ1-1, the V gene TRBV6-6; perhaps TRBD1 as D (6 bases). CDR3 sequence (DNA): TGTGCCAGCAGTTACGGACAGCAAAGGGGTGAAGCTTTCTTT. Protein product: CASSYGQQRGEAFF.